This TCR beta chain appears in the sequencing data of a study of Ad26.COV2.S vaccination and SARS-CoV-2 variants. Study information: Doses of Ad26.COV2.S were injected into muscle once or twice, 56 days apart. Study-wide results and caveats: The study found higher spike-specific TCR breadth in vaccine than placebo recipients. Analyses that measured TCR breadth and depth may have underestimated total T cell responses. Reports say spike-specific CD8+ and CD4+ T cell responses covered substantial breadth after vaccination.

The treatment is: roughly 20 received Ad26.COV2.S at low or high dose, single or two shots; roughly 5 received placebo; per-sample allocation not given. Sample collection was performed on day 63 after the first vaccine or placebo injection. TCRdb keeps only in-frame clones here, not all; method: immunoSEQ multiplex PCR. The sample carries about 400,000 clones, 89% recorded once. Comments on this clone: Its antigen is still unknown.

Germline values: CDR1 LNHNV, CDR2 YYDKDF (reference sequence). This CDR3 spans 17 amino acids. Trimming took 0 bases from V and 0 from J, leaving 14 bases between them. The chain joins TRBV15 to TRBJ1-2; TRBD1 is a possible D gene (6 bases). The sequencing here drew on peripheral blood, taken in a trial of Ad26.COV2.S vaccine versus placebo. The clonotype was recovered from a person aged 18-60 years who received the Ad26.COV2.S COVID-19 vaccine or a placebo. In DNA, the CDR3 is TGTGCCACCAGCAGAGATATAGCAGGGGCCACTAACTATGGCTACACCTTC. Protein product: CATSRDIAGATNYGYTF.